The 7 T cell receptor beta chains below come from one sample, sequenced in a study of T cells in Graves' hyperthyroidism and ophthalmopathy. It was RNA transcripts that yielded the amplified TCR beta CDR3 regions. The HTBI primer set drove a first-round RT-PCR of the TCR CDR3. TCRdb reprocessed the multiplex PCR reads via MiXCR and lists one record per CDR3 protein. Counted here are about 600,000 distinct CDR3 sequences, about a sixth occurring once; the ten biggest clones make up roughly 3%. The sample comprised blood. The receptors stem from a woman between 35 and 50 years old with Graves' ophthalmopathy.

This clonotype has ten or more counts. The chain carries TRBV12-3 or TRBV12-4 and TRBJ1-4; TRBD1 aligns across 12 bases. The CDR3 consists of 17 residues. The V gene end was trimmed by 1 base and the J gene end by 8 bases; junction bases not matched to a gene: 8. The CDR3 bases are TGTGCCAGCAGTTTAGATTACCCCGGGACAGGGGGCGAAAAACTGTTTTTT. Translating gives CASSLDYPGTGGEKLFF.

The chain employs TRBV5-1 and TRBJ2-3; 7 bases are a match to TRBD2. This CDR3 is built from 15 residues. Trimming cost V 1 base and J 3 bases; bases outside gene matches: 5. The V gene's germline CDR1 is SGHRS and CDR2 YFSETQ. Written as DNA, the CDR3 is TGCGCCAGCAGCTTGAGAGGGGAGGGGACAGATACGCAGTATTTT. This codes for CASSLRGEGTDTQYF.

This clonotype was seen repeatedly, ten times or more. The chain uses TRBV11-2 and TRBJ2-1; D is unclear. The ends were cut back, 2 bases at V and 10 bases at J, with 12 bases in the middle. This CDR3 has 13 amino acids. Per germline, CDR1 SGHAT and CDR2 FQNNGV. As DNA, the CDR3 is TGTGCCAGCAGCTTATCGGCGGATTTAGAGCAGTTCTTC. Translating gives CASSLSADLEQFF.

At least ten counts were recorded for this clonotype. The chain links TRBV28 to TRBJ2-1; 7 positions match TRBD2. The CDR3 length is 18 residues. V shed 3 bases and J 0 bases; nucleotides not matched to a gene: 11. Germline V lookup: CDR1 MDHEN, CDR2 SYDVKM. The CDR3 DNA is TGTGCCAGCAGTTTCCGCGCGGGGGTGAAATTCTCCTACAATGAGCAGTTCTTC. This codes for CASSFRAGVKFSYNEQFF.

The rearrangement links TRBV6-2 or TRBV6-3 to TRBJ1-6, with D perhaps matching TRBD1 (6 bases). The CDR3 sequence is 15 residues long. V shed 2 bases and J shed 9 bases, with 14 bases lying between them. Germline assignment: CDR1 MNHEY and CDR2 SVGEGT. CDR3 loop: CASSYNPTGGSPLHF. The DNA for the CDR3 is TGTGCCAGCAGTTACAACCCGACAGGAGGTTCACCCCTCCACTTT.

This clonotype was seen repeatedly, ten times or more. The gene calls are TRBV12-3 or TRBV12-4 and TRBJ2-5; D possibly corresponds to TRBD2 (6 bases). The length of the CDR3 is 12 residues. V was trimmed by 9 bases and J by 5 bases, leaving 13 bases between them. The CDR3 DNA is TGTGCCAGTTCCAGCGGAGGGGAGACCCAGTACTTC. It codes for CASSSGGETQYF.

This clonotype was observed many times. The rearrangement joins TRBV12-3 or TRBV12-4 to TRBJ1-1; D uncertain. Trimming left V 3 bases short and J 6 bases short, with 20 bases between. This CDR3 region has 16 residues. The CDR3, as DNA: TGTGCCAGCAGTTTCACCCCGTTGAGGACCAAAGCTGAAGCTTTCTTT. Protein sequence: CASSFTPLRTKAEAFF.